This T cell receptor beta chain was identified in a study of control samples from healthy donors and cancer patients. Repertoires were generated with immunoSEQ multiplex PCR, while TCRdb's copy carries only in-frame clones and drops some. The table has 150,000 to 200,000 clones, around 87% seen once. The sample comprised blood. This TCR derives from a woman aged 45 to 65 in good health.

In DNA form, the CDR3 reads TGCGCCAGCAGCTTGGACGCGAATGAGCAGTTCTTC. As protein: CASSLDANEQFF. This chain links TRBV5-1 with TRBJ2-1, with D uncertain. Trimming pared 0 bases from V and 7 bases from J, leaving 5 bases between. The CDR3 runs to 12 residues. Germline CDR1 reads SGHRS; CDR2 reads YFSETQ. Combining the CDR3 with reference TRBV5-1 and TRBJ2-1 gives the whole variable domain KAGVTQTPRYLIKTRGQQVTLSCSPISGHRSVSWYQQTPGQGLQFLFEYFSETQRNKGNFPGRFSGRQFSNSRSEMNVSTLELGDSALYLCASSLDANEQFFGPGTRLTVL.